These T cell receptor beta chains were read from a single sample in a study of T cell changes during pregnancy in multiple sclerosis. The method was immunoSEQ multiplex PCR; TCRdb's version includes in-frame clones alone and lacks a portion of them. This sample carries around 100,000 clones, about 90% of them seen once, and the ten largest clones take around 2.1%. Sequenced here: peripheral blood, sampled after pregnancy. The receptors here all came from a female donor with multiple sclerosis, enrolled in a pregnancy study. CDR3s include the opening cysteine and the closing phenylalanine or tryptophan. Each record gives: V gene, J gene, D gene, clone size, CDR3 DNA, CDR3 protein. D genes are given only for firm matches. Clone size is shown for a subset of rows, as once, few, many or a class of expanded clone.

V gene: TRBV30; J gene: TRBJ1-1; D gene: TRBD1; clone size: NA; CDR3 DNA: TGTGCCTGGGATGGACAGGCGGGGAGAGGAGCTTTCTTT; CDR3 protein: CAWDGQAGRGAFF
V gene: TRBV30; J gene: TRBJ2-3; D gene: NA; clone size: NA; CDR3 DNA: TGTGCCTGGAGATCCTCGGGCACAGATACGCAGTATTTT; CDR3 protein: CAWRSSGTDTQYF
V gene: TRBV10-3; J gene: TRBJ1-6; D gene: TRBD1; clone size: NA; CDR3 DNA: TGTGCCATCGGCGGGGCAGGGGGTACTAATTCACCCCTCCACTTT; CDR3 protein: CAIGGAGGTNSPLHF
V gene: TRBV5-1; J gene: TRBJ2-1; D gene: NA; clone size: NA; CDR3 DNA: TGCGCCAGCAGCTTGGGGGCTAAGGGGAATGAGCAGTTCTTC; CDR3 protein: CASSLGAKGNEQFF
V gene: TRBV18; J gene: TRBJ1-1; D gene: TRBD1; clone size: NA; CDR3 DNA: TGTGCCAGCTCACGGACAGGGGACACTGAAGCTTTCTTT; CDR3 protein: CASSRTGDTEAFF
V gene: TRBV18; J gene: TRBJ2-2; D gene: TRBD1; clone size: NA; CDR3 DNA: TGTGCCAGCTCACCAAATTCGATCTCCGGGACAGGTTCCACCGGGGAGCTGTTTTTT; CDR3 protein: CASSPNSISGTGSTGELFF
V gene: TRBV28; J gene: TRBJ2-7; D gene: NA; clone size: NA; CDR3 DNA: TGTGCCAGCAGCCCGTTTGGGCCCTACGAGCAGTACTTC; CDR3 protein: CASSPFGPYEQYF
V gene: TRBV9; J gene: TRBJ2-3; D gene: TRBD2; clone size: NA; CDR3 DNA: TGTGCCAGCAGCACCCGACTAGCGGGGACCACAGATACGCAGTATTTT; CDR3 protein: CASSTRLAGTTDTQYF
V gene: TRBV6-1; J gene: TRBJ1-4; D gene: TRBD1; clone size: NA; CDR3 DNA: TGTGCCAGCAGTGAAAGCGGGACAGGAGAGGTGTACGAAAAACTGTTTTTT; CDR3 protein: CASSESGTGEVYEKLFF
V gene: TRBV5-1; J gene: TRBJ2-3; D gene: TRBD2; clone size: NA; CDR3 DNA: TGCGCCAGCAGCTTGGTATCTAGCGGGGGGACAGATACGCAGTATTTT; CDR3 protein: CASSLVSSGGTDTQYF
V gene: TRBV6-5; J gene: TRBJ1-3; D gene: NA; clone size: NA; CDR3 DNA: TGTGCCAGCAGTAGGGACTTCGGCGGAAACACCATATATTTT; CDR3 protein: CASSRDFGGNTIYF
V gene: TRBV6-1; J gene: TRBJ2-3; D gene: NA; clone size: NA; CDR3 DNA: TGTGCCAGCAGTGGATGGGGAGTAGATACGCAGTATTTT; CDR3 protein: CASSGWGVDTQYF
V gene: TRBV30; J gene: TRBJ1-1; D gene: NA; clone size: NA; CDR3 DNA: TGTGCCTGGAATGCAGGGTTGGGCGCTGAAGCTTTCTTT; CDR3 protein: CAWNAGLGAEAFF
V gene: TRBV29-1; J gene: TRBJ2-3; D gene: TRBD2; clone size: NA; CDR3 DNA: TGCAGCGTGTCACTAGCGGGGGGCACAGATACGCAGTATTTT; CDR3 protein: CSVSLAGGTDTQYF
V gene: TRBV6-5; J gene: TRBJ2-3; D gene: NA; clone size: NA; CDR3 DNA: TGTGCCAGCAGAATTATAAGCACAGATACGCAGTATTTT; CDR3 protein: CASRIISTDTQYF
V gene: TRBV5-6; J gene: TRBJ2-5; D gene: TRBD2; clone size: NA; CDR3 DNA: TGTGCCAGCAGCTTTGACGCCATAAGCGGGAGGGCCAAAGAGACCCAGTACTTC; CDR3 protein: CASSFDAISGRAKETQYF
V gene: TRBV7-9; J gene: TRBJ1-1; D gene: NA; clone size: NA; CDR3 DNA: TGTGCCAGCAGCTTAGGTATCTATCGGAACACTGAAGCTTTCTTT; CDR3 protein: CASSLGIYRNTEAFF
V gene: TRBV6-5; J gene: TRBJ1-3; D gene: NA; clone size: NA; CDR3 DNA: TGTGCCAGCAGTTTAGCCGGTGGTAACACCATATATTTT; CDR3 protein: CASSLAGGNTIYF
V gene: TRBV9; J gene: TRBJ2-7; D gene: NA; clone size: once; CDR3 DNA: TGTGCCAGCAGCGTAGGGAGCGCTCATCCCTACGAGCAGTACTTC; CDR3 protein: CASSVGSAHPYEQYF